A single sample is the source of the 5 T cell receptor beta chains below, sequenced in a study of blood T cell repertoires in COVID-19. Profiled with immunoSEQ multiplex PCR; TCRdb holds only in-frame clones, not every one. The data hold around 100,000 clones, with roughly 79% observed a single time. Sequencing input: peripheral blood. The receptor set was obtained from a man between 65 and 80 years old with active or convalescent COVID-19.

The chain is built from TRBV3-1 (or the pseudogene TRBV3-2) and TRBJ1-2, with D perhaps TRBD1 (5 bases). V lost 3 bases to trimming and J lost 7 bases, with 18 bases between them. Germline V gene lookup returns CDR1 LGHDT and CDR2 YNNKEL (reference sequence). The CDR3 consists of 15 residues. The CDR3 spells CASSQSVGLQGGYTF. CDR3 nucleotide sequence: TGTGCCAGCAGCCAGTCGGTCGGCCTTCAGGGTGGCTACACCTTC.

This clone turned up a few times. This chain uses TRBV2 with TRBJ2-7, with 7 nucleotides matching TRBD1. Germline CDR1 is SNHLY and CDR2 is FYNNEI. V lost 2 bases to trimming and J lost 5 bases; unmatched junction nucleotides: 6. The CDR3 loop spans 14 amino acids. The CDR3, as DNA: TGTGCCAGCAGTGAAATTGACAGGGCGAACGAGCAGTACTTC. This gives the protein CASSEIDRANEQYF.

This chain joins TRBV27 and TRBJ2-2; a possible D gene is TRBD1 (6 bases). V lost 8 bases to trimming and J lost 3 bases, with 13 bases between them. This CDR3 region has 14 residues. Germline V gene sequence: CDR1 MNHEY, CDR2 SMNVEV (reference sequence). CDR3 loop: CASAGAIYTGELFF. Here the CDR3 DNA reads TGTGCCAGCGCAGGGGCGATTTACACCGGGGAGCTGTTTTTT.

The chain combines TRBV15 with TRBJ2-7; 11 bases match TRBD1. The junction had 4 bases not matched to a gene; V was cut back by 3 bases and J by 0 bases. The length of the CDR3 is 16 residues. Looked up from germline, CDR1 is LNHNV and CDR2 is YYDKDF (reference sequence). CDR3 DNA sequence: TGTGCCACCAGCAGGGGGGGACAGGGGGACTCCTACGAGCAGTACTTC. Translating it yields CATSRGGQGDSYEQYF.

V and J are TRBV24-1 and TRBJ2-1; possible D gene TRBD2, 6 bases. V was clipped by 8 bases and J by 0 bases, with 13 bases between them. The CDR3 is made up of 15 amino acids. Germline-derived CDR1 and CDR2 are KGHDR and SFDVKD. As DNA, the CDR3 is TGTGCCACCACCGCGGACGGGAGCTCCTACAATGAGCAGTTCTTC. As protein: CATTADGSSYNEQFF.